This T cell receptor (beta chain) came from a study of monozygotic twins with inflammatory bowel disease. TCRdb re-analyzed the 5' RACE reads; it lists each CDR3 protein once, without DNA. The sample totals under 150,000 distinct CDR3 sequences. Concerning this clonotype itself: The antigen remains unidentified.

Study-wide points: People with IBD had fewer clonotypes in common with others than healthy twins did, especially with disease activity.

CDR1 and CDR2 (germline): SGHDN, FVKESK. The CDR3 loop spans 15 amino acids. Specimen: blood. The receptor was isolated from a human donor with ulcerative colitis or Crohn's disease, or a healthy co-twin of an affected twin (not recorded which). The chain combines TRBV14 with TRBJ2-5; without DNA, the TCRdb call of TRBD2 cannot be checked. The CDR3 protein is CASSPGGRHKETQYF.